Following are 20 T cell receptor beta chains from one sample sequenced in a study of identical twins. TCRdb passed the 5' RACE reads through MiXCR, listing each CDR3 protein once. The sample has a few hundred thousand distinct CDR3 sequences, around 15% seen once. These sequences were also reported in another study, on yellow fever vaccine responses in identical twins.

Specimen: CD4+ T cells sorted from blood. These receptors originate from a woman younger than 30 in good health.

This clonotype was counted between two and nine times. The V call is TRBV4-1, the J call TRBJ2-1, with a possible D match to TRBD1 (6 bases). Germline values: CDR1 MGHRA, CDR2 YSYEKL. Trimming took off 2 bases at V and 1 base at J, with 15 bases between the two ends. The CDR3 runs to 17 residues. The CDR3 nucleotides are TGCGCCAGCAGCCAATTACACTGGGGGCCTTCCTACAATGAGCAGTTCTTC. Encoded protein: CASSQLHWGPSYNEQFF.

The chain carries TRBV15 and TRBJ2-1, with a weak D call TRBD2 (5 bases). Germline V gene data show CDR1 as LNHNV and CDR2 as YYDKDF (reference sequence). This CDR3 region has 15 residues. The V end lost 8 bases, the J end lost 5 bases, and 19 bases lay between the germline ends. The CDR3 here is CATGNEPPRDNEQFF. DNA for the CDR3: TGTGCCACCGGGAACGAGCCACCGAGGGACAATGAGCAGTTCTTC.

This clonotype has more than one count but fewer than ten. The chain carries TRBV2 and TRBJ2-7; D call uncertain. CDR3 size: 13 residues. V lost 0 bases and J lost 3, with 6 bases in between. Germline V gives CDR1 SNHLY, CDR2 FYNNEI. CDR3 sequence: CASSEARRYEQYF. The CDR3 region has the DNA TGTGCCAGCAGTGAAGCGCGACGCTACGAGCAGTACTTC.

This chain links TRBV5-1 with TRBJ2-2, with D hard to call. With 0 bases removed from V and 1 base from J, the gap between germline ends came to 13 bases. The CDR3 is 17 amino acids. Germline loops: CDR1 SGHRS, CDR2 YFSETQ. The CDR3 here is CASSLARQSWNTGELFF. The CDR3 DNA is TGCGCCAGCAGCTTGGCCCGTCAGAGTTGGAACACCGGGGAGCTGTTTTTT.

This clonotype came up many times. CDR3 loop: CASSLTEYTEAFF. In nucleotides, the CDR3 is TGTGCCAGCAGTCTAACAGAGTACACTGAAGCTTTCTTT. J is TRBJ1-1 and V is TRBV12-3 or TRBV12-4, with unresolved D. V lost 5 bases and J 3 bases, leaving 10 bases between the germline ends. CDR3 length equals 13 residues.

The sample holds a few counts of this clonotype. This chain uses TRBV20-1 with TRBJ1-2, with D uncertain. Trimming pared 3 bases from V and 6 bases from J, leaving 8 bases between. Germline lookup yields CDR1 DFQATT and CDR2 SNEGSKA (reference sequence). This CDR3 spans 11 amino acids. As DNA, the CDR3 is TGCAGTGCTAGTACAGCAGATGGCTACACCTTC. The encoded protein is CSASTADGYTF.

The CDR3 DNA follows: TGTGCCACCAGCAGAGATTTCGGGACTAGCGGGGTAGGGAGCTCCTACAATGAGCAGTTCTTC. Translating gives CATSRDFGTSGVGSSYNEQFF. The chain couples TRBV15 to TRBJ2-1; 13 bases fit TRBD2. The J segment lost 0 bases and the V segment lost 0 bases, leaving 11 bases of the junction unmatched. The CDR3 has 21 residues. CDR1 is LNHNV and CDR2 is YYDKDF in the germline V gene (reference sequence).

The rearrangement joins TRBV15 to TRBJ2-5, with 7 bases aligning to TRBD1. The germline V gene encodes CDR1 LNHNV and CDR2 YYDKDF (reference sequence). The CDR3 has 15 residues. V was clipped by 2 bases and J by 4 bases; unmatched bases: 7. The CDR3 nucleotides read TGTGCCACCAGCAGAAAGACAGGGTTTGGAGAGACCCAGTACTTC. Protein product: CATSRKTGFGETQYF.

A few counts support this clonotype. An end of the junction does not agree with germline; a read error may underlie this. This rearrangement joins TRBV5-1 to TRBJ2-5; 10 nucleotides match TRBD1. Germline values: CDR1 SGHRS, CDR2 YFSETQ. The CDR3 loop spans 14 amino acids. The CDR3 loop is CASRLDRGQETQYF. In DNA, the CDR3 is TGCGCCAGCAGGTTGGACAGGGGGCAAGAGACCCAGTACTTC.

The gene calls are TRBV28 and TRBJ2-5; 8 bases match TRBD1. V was clipped by 2 bases and J by 10 bases; unmatched bases: 9. Germline assignment: CDR1 MDHEN and CDR2 SYDVKM. The CDR3 spans 14 residues. The CDR3 sequence: CASSLAGTGQGQYF. CDR3 coding DNA: TGTGCCAGCAGTTTAGCCGGGACAGGTCAAGGCCAGTACTTC.

This rearrangement joins TRBV10-2 to TRBJ2-5; D possibly corresponds to TRBD1 (5 bases). Germline CDR1 reads WSHSY; CDR2 reads SAAADI. Trimming took off 1 base at V and 4 bases at J, with 16 bases between the two ends. The CDR3 consists of 16 residues. The CDR3 sequence: CASSEYPGMRRETQYF. Written as DNA, the CDR3 is TGCGCCAGCAGTGAGTATCCAGGGATGAGGCGAGAGACCCAGTACTTC.

This chain connects TRBV7-9 to TRBJ2-2, with 9 bases lining up with TRBD1. Germline V CDR1 and CDR2: SEHNR, FQNEAQ (reference sequence). The CDR3 extends over 14 amino acids. Unmatched junction bases numbered 7, after V lost 10 bases and J lost 4 bases. CDR3 in amino acids: CATSGGQGTGELFF. CDR3 DNA sequence: TGTGCCACCTCCGGGGGACAGGGCACCGGGGAGCTGTTTTTT. Using reference TRBV7-9 and TRBJ2-2 for the parts outside the CDR3, the full variable domain is DTGVSQNPRHKITKRGQNVTFRCDPISEHNRLYWYRQTLGQGPEFLTYFQNEAQLEKSRLLSDRFSAERPKGSFSTLEIQRTEQGDSAMYLCATSGGQGTGELFFGEGSRLTVL.

This clonotype was recorded once. This sequence joins TRBV6-1 and TRBJ2-4; D gene unclear. Per germline, CDR1 MNHNS and CDR2 SASEGT. V was shortened by 4 bases and J by 7 bases, with 14 bases between the two germline ends. The CDR3 length is 14 residues. The DNA of the CDR3 is TGTGCCAGCAGTGTTGGGGTTCTAGAGAACATTCAGTACTTC. Encoded protein: CASSVGVLENIQYF.

There are a few counts of this clonotype. This sequence joins TRBV28 and TRBJ2-1; D not resolved. Germline CDR1 reads MDHEN; CDR2 reads SYDVKM. Trimming removed 5 bases at V and 9 bases at J, with 11 bases between. The CDR3 runs 12 residues. CDR3 DNA sequence: TGTGCCAGCAGTCTCCCATTGATTGAGCAGTTCTTC. Protein product: CASSLPLIEQFF.

This clonotype was counted between two and nine times. CDR3 nucleotides: TGTGCCAGCAGCTTATTGGGACTAGCGGCCACTAGGCAGTATTTT. Its translation is CASSLLGLAATRQYF. The rearrangement uses TRBV7-2 and TRBJ2-3; the match to TRBD2 covers 11 bases. V lost 2 bases to trimming and J lost 11 bases; unmatched junction nucleotides: 9. The CDR3 consists of 15 residues. Germline V gene sequence: CDR1 SGHTA, CDR2 FQGNSA.

In its sample, this clonotype was seen many times. The V gene is TRBV5-1, the J gene TRBJ1-5, with 9 nucleotides matching TRBD1. Germline V gene data show CDR1 as SGHRS and CDR2 as YFSETQ. The CDR3 consists of 15 residues. Trimming at V came to 4 bases and at J to 3 bases, leaving 5 bases not matched to a gene. The DNA for the CDR3 is TGCGCCAGCAGCAGGACAGGGGAAGACAATCAGCCCCAGCATTTT. It encodes CASSRTGEDNQPQHF.

The sample holds a few counts of this clonotype. The chain joins TRBV15 to TRBJ2-2; D not certain. The CDR3 loop spans 16 amino acids. The germline gives CDR1 LNHNV, CDR2 YYDKDF (reference sequence). Trimming shortened V by 0 bases and J by 2 bases, and 10 bases separated the two germline ends. The CDR3 loop reads CATSREGRRNTGELFF. The DNA for the CDR3 is TGTGCCACCAGCAGAGAAGGCCGGCGAAACACCGGGGAGCTGTTTTTT.

The chain uses TRBV12-3 or TRBV12-4 and TRBJ2-1; no clear D. The CDR3 is 12 amino acids. Trimming took off 3 bases at V and 10 bases at J, with 10 bases between the two ends. Here the CDR3 reads CASSLNGKEQFF. CDR3 DNA sequence: TGTGCCAGCAGTTTGAATGGGAAGGAGCAGTTCTTC.

The J gene is TRBJ2-1, the V gene TRBV19, with D maybe TRBD1 (7 bases). With 6 bases removed from V and 6 bases from J, the gap between germline ends came to 18 bases. The CDR3 contains 15 residues. Germline values: CDR1 LNHDA, CDR2 SQIVND (reference sequence). The CDR3 region is CASREGRGRINEQFF. For the CDR3, the DNA is TGTGCCAGTAGGGAGGGAAGGGGGCGGATCAATGAGCAGTTCTTC.

The chain uses TRBV6-2 or TRBV6-3 and TRBJ2-3; TRBD2 agrees at 9 bases. CDR1 and CDR2 (germline): MNHEY, SVGEGT. The CDR3 runs to 14 residues. J was trimmed by 1 base and V by 7 bases; bases with no gene match: 3. Here the CDR3 DNA reads TGTGCCAGCAAGCGGGGGGTGGGCACAGATACGCAGTATTTT. Its protein product is CASKRGVGTDTQYF.